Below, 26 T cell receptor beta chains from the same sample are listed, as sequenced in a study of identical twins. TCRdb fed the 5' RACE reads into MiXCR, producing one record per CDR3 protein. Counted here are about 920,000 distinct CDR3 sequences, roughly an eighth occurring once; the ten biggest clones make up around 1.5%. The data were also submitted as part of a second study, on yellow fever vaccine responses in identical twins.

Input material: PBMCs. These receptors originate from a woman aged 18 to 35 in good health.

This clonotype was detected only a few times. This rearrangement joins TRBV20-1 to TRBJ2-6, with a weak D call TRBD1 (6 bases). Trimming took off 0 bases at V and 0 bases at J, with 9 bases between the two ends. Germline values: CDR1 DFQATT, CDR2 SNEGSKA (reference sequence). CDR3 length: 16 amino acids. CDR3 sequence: CSARDGTRSGANVLTF. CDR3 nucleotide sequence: TGCAGTGCTAGAGATGGGACACGCTCTGGGGCCAACGTCCTGACTTTC.

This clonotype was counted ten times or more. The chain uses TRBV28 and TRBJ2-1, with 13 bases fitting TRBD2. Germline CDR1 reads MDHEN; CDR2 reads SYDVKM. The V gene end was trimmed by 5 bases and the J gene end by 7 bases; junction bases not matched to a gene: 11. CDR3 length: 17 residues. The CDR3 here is CASSLLLAGGPGNEQFF. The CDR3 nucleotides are TGTGCCAGCAGTCTTCTACTAGCGGGGGGGCCGGGAAATGAGCAGTTCTTC.

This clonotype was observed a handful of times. The DNA of the CDR3 is TGTGCCAGCAGCGTAGTCCCCTACTTAGCGGGAGTTCGGCATGAGCAGTTCTTC. Its translation is CASSVVPYLAGVRHEQFF. The rearrangement uses TRBV9 and TRBJ2-1; 9 nucleotides match TRBD2. The germline CDR1 and CDR2 sequences are SGDLS and YYNGEE. This CDR3 is built from 18 residues. Germline trimming cut 0 bases from V and 8 bases from J; bases unmatched to any gene: 15.

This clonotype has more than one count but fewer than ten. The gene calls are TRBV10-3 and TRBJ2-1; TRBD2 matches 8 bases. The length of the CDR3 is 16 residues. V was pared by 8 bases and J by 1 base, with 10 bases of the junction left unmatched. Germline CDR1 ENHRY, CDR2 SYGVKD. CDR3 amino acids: CAIGGGAGDSYNEQFF. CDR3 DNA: TGTGCCATCGGGGGCGGAGCGGGGGATTCCTACAATGAGCAGTTCTTC.

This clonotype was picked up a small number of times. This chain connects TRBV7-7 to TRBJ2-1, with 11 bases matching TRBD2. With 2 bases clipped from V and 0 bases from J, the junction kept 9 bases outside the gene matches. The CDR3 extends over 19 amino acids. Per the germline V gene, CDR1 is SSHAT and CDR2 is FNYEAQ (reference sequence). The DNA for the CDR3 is TGTGCCAGCAGCTTACAACCCGGGACTAGCGGCAGCTCCTACAATGAGCAGTTCTTC. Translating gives CASSLQPGTSGSSYNEQFF.

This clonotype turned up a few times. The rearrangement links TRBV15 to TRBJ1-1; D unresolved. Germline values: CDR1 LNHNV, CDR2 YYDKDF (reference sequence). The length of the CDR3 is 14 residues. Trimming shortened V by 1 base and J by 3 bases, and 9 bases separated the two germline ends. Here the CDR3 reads CATSRGEWDTEAFF. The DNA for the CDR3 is TGTGCCACCAGCAGAGGGGAATGGGACACTGAAGCTTTCTTT.

The chain's CDR3 is CASSLARSGMFF. CDR3 sequence (DNA): TGTGCCAGCAGTTTAGCGCGGAGTGGTATGTTCTTC. The rearrangement links TRBV12-3 or TRBV12-4 to TRBJ2-1; D unclear. The CDR3 consists of 12 residues. Deletions cut 0 bases from V and 15 bases from J, with 12 bases between.

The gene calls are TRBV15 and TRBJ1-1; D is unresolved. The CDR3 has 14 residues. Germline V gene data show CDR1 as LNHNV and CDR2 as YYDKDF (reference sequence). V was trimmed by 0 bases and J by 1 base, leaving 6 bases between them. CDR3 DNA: TGTGCCACCAGCAGAGATCGGACGAACACTGAAGCTTTCTTT. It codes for CATSRDRTNTEAFF.

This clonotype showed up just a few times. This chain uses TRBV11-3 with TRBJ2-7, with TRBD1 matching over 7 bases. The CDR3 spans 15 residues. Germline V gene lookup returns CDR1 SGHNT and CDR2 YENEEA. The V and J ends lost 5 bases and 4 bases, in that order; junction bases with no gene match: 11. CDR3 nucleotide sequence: TGTGCCAGCAGCGCAAACAGGGGTCCTCATTACGAGCAGTACGTC. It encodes CASSANRGPHYEQYV.

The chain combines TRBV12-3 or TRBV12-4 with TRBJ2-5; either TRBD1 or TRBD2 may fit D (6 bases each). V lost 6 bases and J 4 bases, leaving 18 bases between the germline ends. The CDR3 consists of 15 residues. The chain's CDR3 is CASSRKGGGRETQYF. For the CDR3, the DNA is TGTGCCAGCAGCCGGAAGGGGGGCGGAAGAGAGACCCAGTACTTC.

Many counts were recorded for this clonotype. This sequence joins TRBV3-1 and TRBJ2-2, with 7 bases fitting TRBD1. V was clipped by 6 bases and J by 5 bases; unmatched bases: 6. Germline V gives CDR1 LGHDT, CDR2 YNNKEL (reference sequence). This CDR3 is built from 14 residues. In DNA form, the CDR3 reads TGTGCCAGCAGACAAACAGGGGTTACCGGGGAGCTGTTTTTT. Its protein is CASRQTGVTGELFF.

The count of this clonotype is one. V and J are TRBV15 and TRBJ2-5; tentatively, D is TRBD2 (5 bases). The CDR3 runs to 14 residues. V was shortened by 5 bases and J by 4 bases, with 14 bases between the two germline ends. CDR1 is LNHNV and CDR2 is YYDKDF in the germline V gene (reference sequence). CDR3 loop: CATSVRTSSETQYF. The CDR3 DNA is TGTGCCACCAGCGTCAGGACTTCGTCAGAGACCCAGTACTTC. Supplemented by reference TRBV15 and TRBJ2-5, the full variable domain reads DAMVIQNPRYQVTQFGKPVTLSCSQTLNHNVMYWYQQKSSQAPKLLFHYYDKDFNNEADTPDNFQSRRPNTSFCFLDIRSPGLGDTAMYLCATSVRTSSETQYFGPGTRLLVL.

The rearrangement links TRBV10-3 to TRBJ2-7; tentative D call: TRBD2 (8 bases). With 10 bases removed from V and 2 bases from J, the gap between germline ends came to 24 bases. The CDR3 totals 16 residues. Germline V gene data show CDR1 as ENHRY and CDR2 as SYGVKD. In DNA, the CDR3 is TGTGCCACCAGGGGGGCGGGGGGCCCTGGAACCTACGAGCAGTACGTC. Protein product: CATRGAGGPGTYEQYV.

CDR3 amino acids: CSARAQLAGLTDTQYF. In nucleotides, the CDR3 is TGCAGTGCTAGAGCTCAACTAGCGGGGCTCACAGATACGCAGTATTTT. J is TRBJ2-3 and V is TRBV20-1, with 10 bases identical to TRBD2. Germline assignment: CDR1 DFQATT and CDR2 SNEGSKA (reference sequence). After removal of 1 base from V and 2 bases from J, the junction contained 6 bases not matched to a gene. The CDR3 is made up of 16 amino acids.

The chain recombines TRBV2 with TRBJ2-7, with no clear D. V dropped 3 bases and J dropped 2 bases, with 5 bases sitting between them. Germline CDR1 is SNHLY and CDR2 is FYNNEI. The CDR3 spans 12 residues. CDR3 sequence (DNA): TGTGCCAGCAGTGATGGTGCCTACGAGCAGTACTTC. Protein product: CASSDGAYEQYF.

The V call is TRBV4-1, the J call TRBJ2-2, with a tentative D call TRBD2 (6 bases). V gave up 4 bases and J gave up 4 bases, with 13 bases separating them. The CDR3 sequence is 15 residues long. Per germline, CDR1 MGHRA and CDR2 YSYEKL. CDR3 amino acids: CASSPGRSGTGELFF. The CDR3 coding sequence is TGCGCCAGCAGCCCAGGGAGGTCTGGCACCGGGGAGCTGTTTTTT.

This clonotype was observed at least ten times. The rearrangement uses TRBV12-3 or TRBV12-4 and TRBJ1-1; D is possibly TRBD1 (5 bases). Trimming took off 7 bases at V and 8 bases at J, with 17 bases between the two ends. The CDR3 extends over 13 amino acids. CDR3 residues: CASTLQGATEAFF. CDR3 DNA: TGTGCCAGCACCTTGCAAGGGGCTACAGAAGCTTTCTTT.

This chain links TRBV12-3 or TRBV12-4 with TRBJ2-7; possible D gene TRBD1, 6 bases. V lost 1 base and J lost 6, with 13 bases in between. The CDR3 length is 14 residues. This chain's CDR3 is CASSLGWTEGEQYF. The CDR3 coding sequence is TGTGCCAGCAGTTTAGGCTGGACAGAGGGCGAGCAGTACTTC.

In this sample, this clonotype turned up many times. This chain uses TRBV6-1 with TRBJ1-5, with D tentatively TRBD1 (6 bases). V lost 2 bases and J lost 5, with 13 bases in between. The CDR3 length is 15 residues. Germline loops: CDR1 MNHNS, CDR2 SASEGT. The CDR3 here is CASSERRGTDQPQHF. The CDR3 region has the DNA TGTGCCAGCAGTGAAAGGAGGGGGACCGATCAGCCCCAGCATTTT.

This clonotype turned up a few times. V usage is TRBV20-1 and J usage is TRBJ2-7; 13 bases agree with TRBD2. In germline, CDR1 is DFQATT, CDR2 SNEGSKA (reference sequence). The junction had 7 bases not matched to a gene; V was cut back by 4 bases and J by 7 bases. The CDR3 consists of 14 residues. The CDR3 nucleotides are TGCAGTGCTAAACTAGCGGGAGGGCCCGGGGAGCAGTACTTC. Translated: CSAKLAGGPGEQYF.

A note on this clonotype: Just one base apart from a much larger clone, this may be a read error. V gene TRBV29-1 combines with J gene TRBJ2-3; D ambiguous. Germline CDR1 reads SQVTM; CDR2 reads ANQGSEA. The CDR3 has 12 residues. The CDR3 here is CSVEPVADTRYF. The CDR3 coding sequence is TGCAGCGTTGAGCCGGTGGCAGATACGCGGTATTTT.

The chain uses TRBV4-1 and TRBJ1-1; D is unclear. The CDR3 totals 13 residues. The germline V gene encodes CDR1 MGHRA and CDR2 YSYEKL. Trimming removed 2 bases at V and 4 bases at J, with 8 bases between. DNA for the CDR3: TGCGCCAGCAGCCAACGAGGGAGCACTGAAGCTTTCTTT. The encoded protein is CASSQRGSTEAFF.

The CDR3 sequence: CASKRGEETQYF. The CDR3 DNA sequence: TGTGCCAGTAAAAGAGGGGAAGAGACCCAGTACTTC. This chain links TRBV27 with TRBJ2-5, with D tentatively TRBD1 or TRBD2 (5 bases each). Trimming pared 9 bases from V and 3 bases from J, leaving 11 bases between. The germline V gene has CDR1 MNHEY and CDR2 SMNVEV (reference sequence). There are 12 residues in the CDR3.

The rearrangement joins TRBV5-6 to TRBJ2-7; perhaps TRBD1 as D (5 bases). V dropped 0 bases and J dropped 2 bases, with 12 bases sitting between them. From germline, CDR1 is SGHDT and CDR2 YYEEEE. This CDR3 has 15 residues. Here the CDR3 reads CASSLELEGAYEQYF. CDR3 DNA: TGTGCCAGCAGCTTGGAGCTAGAAGGGGCCTACGAGCAGTACTTC.

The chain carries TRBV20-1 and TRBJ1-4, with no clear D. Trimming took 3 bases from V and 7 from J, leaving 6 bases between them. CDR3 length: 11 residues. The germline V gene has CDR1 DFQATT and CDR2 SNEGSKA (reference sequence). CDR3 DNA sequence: TGCAGTGCTAGGGAGGGTGAAAAACTGTTTTTT. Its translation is CSAREGEKLFF.

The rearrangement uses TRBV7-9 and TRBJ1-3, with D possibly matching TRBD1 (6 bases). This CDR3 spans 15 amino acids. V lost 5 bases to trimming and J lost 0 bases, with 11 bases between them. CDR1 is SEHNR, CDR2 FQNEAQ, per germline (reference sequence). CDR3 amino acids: CASSRPGDSGNTIYF. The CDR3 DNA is TGTGCCAGCAGCCGCCCAGGGGACTCTGGAAACACCATATATTTT. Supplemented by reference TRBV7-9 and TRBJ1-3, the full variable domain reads DTGVSQNPRHKITKRGQNVTFRCDPISEHNRLYWYRQTLGQGPEFLTYFQNEAQLEKSRLLSDRFSAERPKGSFSTLEIQRTEQGDSAMYLCASSRPGDSGNTIYFGEGSWLTVV.